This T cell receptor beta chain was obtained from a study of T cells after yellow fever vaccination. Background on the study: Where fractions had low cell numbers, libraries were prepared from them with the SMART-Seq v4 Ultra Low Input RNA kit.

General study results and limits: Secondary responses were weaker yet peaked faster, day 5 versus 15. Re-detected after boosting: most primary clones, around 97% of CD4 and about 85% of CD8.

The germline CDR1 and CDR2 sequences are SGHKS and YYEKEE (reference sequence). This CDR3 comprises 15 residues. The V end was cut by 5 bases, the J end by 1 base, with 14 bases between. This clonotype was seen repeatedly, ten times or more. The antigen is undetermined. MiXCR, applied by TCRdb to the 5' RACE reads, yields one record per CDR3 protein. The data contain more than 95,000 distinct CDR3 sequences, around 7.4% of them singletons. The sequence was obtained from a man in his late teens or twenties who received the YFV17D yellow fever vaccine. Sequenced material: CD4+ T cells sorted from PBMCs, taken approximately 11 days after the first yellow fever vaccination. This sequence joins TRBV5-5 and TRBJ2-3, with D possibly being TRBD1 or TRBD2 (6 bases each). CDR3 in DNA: TGTGCCAGCAGTTCTCAGAGGGGGGGCACAGATACGCAGTATTTT. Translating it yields CASSSQRGGTDTQYF.